Listed below are T cell receptor beta chains from one sample, sequenced in a study of T cells in Graves' hyperthyroidism and ophthalmopathy. TCRdb recomputed calls from the multiplex PCR reads with MiXCR, one row per CDR3 protein. The sample has roughly 750,000 distinct CDR3 sequences; approximately 16% are singletons. The source material was blood. All receptors derive from a man aged 18-30 years with Graves' hyperthyroidism. Both conserved end residues are part of each CDR3.

cdr3_aa v_call
CASSQKPLQEPQHF TRBV4-1
CAISDPPTSGRMDTQYF TRBV10-3
CASSQESWEGTGELFF TRBV4-2
CASSRDRGRADTQYF TRBV11-2
CASSSGRGDTQYF TRBV6-2/TRBV6-3
CASSSGGGSRYNEQFF TRBV5-1
CASSSLAGELYNEQFF TRBV5-1
CASTSSGGLRETQYF TRBV13
CASSRTSGAGYEQYF TRBV18
CASSQLAVFRYEQYF TRBV4-1
CASSASGAGGSDTQYF TRBV9
CASSISGATYEQYF TRBV19
CASSFGSLGVDFYEQYF TRBV28
CASSPDFRGYQPQHF TRBV28
CASKTPSGTQYF TRBV28
CASSLRPPTGDEQYF TRBV7-2
CASRKPSSGNTEAFF TRBV12-3/TRBV12-4
CASSFDRNEKLFF TRBV4-2
CASSPVTGISEQYF TRBV4-1
CAGQPTANTEAFF TRBV30
CASSPGFGGGNIQYF TRBV18
CASSPGTLYNEQFF TRBV27
CSVEPSGIPPDTQYF TRBV29-1
CSARPTGFPYEQYF TRBV20-1
CASSDTSSTNSYEQYF TRBV28
CASSRRSWGDSHEQYF TRBV7-2
CASSAPDTQYF TRBV6-1
CATSRDQNYEQYF TRBV15
CASSLEQGHTEAFF TRBV5-1
CASSAGQGAPNIQYF TRBV5-4
CASPQTNTGELFF TRBV6-1
CASRPLAGDGRNTQYF TRBV6-2/TRBV6-3
CASKTGQEVRQYF TRBV2
CASSYSRGNYYNEQFF TRBV6-2/TRBV6-3
CASSLGRLNQPQHF TRBV5-6
CASSPGGRGDSNEKLFF TRBV5-4
CASSSGTEPGSCFF TRBV28
CARIDSGANVLTF TRBV30
CSVPGQGYEQYF TRBV29-1
CASSDPRTRSYEQYF TRBV2
CAWSRRGGLETQYF TRBV30
CASSYPGTLGEQYF TRBV6-5
CSASGVGLILREQYF TRBV20-1
CASSLGPYTEAFF TRBV5-1
CASSRAIDSEITYEQYF TRBV9
CSASGHNAYEQYF TRBV20-1
CASHYSGTGGWNEQFF TRBV2
CASTGQGSTEAFF TRBV2
CSARDDSNQPQHF TRBV20-1
CASSLGGVGSYEQYF TRBV12-3/TRBV12-4
CASSQAQGWDGYTF TRBV4-2
CASSRLLGNTEAFF TRBV3-1
CASSLRSEWATEAFF TRBV18
CAWSDVGRGFTDTQYF TRBV30
CASSRQVPYEQYF TRBV12-3/TRBV12-4
CASSLDVGGGINEQFF TRBV11-2
CASSGGLAGINEQFF TRBV6-2/TRBV6-3